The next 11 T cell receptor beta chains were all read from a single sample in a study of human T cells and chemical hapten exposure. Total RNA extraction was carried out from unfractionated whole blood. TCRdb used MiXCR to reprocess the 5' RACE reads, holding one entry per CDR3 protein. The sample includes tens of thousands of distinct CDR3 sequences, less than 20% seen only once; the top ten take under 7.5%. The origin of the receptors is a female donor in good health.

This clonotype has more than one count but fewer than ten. For the CDR3, the DNA is TGTGCCAGCAGTGAATTTCTCCAGACATATGGCTACACCTTC. It is translated as CASSEFLQTYGYTF. V gene TRBV6-1 combines with J gene TRBJ1-2; no definite D call. Between the trimmed V and J ends, which lost 2 bases and 5 bases, there was a span of 12 bases. Germline lookup yields CDR1 MNHNS and CDR2 SASEGT. The CDR3 sequence is 14 residues long.

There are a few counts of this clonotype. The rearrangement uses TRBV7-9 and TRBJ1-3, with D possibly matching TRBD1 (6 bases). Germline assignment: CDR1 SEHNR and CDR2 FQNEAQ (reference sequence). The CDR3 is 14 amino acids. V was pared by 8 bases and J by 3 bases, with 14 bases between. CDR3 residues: CASALQGCGNTIYF. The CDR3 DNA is TGTGCCAGCGCTCTACAGGGTTGTGGAAACACCATATATTTT.

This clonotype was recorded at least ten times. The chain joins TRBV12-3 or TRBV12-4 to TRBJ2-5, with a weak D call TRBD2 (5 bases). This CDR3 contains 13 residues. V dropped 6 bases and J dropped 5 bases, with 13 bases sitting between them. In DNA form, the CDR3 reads TGTGCCAGCAGATTCACTAGTCGGGAGACCCAGTACTTC. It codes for CASRFTSRETQYF.

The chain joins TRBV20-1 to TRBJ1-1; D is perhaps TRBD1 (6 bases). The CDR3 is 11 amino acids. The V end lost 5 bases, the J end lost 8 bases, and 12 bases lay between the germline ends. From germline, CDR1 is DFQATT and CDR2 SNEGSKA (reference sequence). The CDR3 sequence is CSAGRTDEAFF. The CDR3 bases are TGCAGTGCTGGCCGGACAGACGAAGCTTTCTTT.

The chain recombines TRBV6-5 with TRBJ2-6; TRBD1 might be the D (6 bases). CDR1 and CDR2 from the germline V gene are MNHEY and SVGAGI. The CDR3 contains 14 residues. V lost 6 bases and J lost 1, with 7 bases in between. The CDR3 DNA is TGTGCCAGCAGACAGGGTTCTGGGGCCAACGTCCTGACTTTC. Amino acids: CASRQGSGANVLTF.

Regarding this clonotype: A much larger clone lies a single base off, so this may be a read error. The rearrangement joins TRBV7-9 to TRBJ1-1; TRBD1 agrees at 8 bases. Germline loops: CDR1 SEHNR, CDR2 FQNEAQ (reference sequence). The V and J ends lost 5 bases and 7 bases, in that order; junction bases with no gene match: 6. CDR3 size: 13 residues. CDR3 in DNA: TGTGCCAGCAGCCGGGGACAGGACCGTGAAGCTTTCTTT. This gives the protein CASSRGQDREAFF. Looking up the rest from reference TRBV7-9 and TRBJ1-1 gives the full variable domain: DTGVSQNPRHKITKRGQNVTFRCDPISEHNRLYWYRQTLGQGPEFLTYFQNEAQLEKSRLLSDRFSAERPKGSFSTLEIQRTEQGDSAMYLCASSRGQDREAFFGQGTRLTVV.

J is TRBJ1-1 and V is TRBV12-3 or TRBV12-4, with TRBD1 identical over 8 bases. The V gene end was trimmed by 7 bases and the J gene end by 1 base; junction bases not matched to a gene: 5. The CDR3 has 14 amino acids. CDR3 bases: TGTGCCAGCATCAACAGGGGGACGAACACTGAAGCTTTCTTT. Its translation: CASINRGTNTEAFF.

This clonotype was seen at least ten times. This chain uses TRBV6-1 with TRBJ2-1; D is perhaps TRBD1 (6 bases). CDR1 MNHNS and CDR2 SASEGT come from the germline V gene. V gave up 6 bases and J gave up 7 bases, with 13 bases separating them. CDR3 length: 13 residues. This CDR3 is CASSITRGNEQFF. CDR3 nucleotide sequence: TGTGCCAGCAGCATCACCAGGGGTAATGAGCAGTTCTTC.

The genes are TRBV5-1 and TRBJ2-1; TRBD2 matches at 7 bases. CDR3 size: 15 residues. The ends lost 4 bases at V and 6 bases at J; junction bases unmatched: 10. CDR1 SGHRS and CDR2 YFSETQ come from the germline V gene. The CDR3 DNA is TGCGCCAGCAGCCACAGCGGGACCGGAAGCAATGAGCAGTTCTTC. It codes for CASSHSGTGSNEQFF.

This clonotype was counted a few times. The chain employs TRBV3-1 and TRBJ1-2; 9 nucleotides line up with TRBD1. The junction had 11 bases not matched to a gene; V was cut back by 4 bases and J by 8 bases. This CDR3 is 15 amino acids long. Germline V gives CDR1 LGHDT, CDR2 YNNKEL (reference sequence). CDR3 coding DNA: TGTGCCAGCAGCCGAGGGGGACAGGGAATTCGAGGCTACACCTTC. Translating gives CASSRGGQGIRGYTF.

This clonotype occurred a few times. The CDR3 DNA reads as TGCGCCAGCAGCTTGGTGACGGGTCGGTGGGAGCAGTTCTTC. The encoded protein is CASSLVTGRWEQFF. The chain carries TRBV5-1 and TRBJ2-1; no reliable D call. The CDR3 runs 14 residues. CDR1 is SGHRS and CDR2 is YFSETQ in the germline V gene. With 0 bases removed from V and 10 bases from J, the gap between germline ends came to 14 bases.